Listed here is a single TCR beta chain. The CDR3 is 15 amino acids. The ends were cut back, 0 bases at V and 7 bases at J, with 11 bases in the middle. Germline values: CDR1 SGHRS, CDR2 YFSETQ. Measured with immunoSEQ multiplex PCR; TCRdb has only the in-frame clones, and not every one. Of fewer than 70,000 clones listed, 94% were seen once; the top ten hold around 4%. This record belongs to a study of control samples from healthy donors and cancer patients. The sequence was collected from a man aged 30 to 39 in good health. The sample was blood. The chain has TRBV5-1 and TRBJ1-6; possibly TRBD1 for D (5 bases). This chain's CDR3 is CASSLAGQNNSPLHF. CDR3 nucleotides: TGCGCCAGCAGCTTGGCGGGGCAGAACAATTCACCCCTCCACTTT.